The 8 T cell receptor beta chains below were found in one sample sequenced in a study of STAT5B mutations in CD4+ large granular lymphocyte leukemia. Sequencing used immunoSEQ multiplex PCR; TCRdb keeps in-frame clones, though not all of them. The sample carries 20,000 to 25,000 clones, roughly 87% recorded once. Specimen: CD4+ T cells from blood buffy coats. The source of these receptors is a human donor in good health.

The chain has TRBV7-2 and TRBJ1-3; TRBD1 might be the D (6 bases). V was trimmed by 1 base and J by 2 bases, leaving 6 bases between them. Germline V lookup: CDR1 SGHTA, CDR2 FQGNSA. The CDR3 consists of 14 residues. CDR3 protein: CASSLGGPGNTIYF. In nucleotides, the CDR3 is TGTGCCAGCAGCTTAGGGGGGCCTGGAAACACCATATATTTT.

This sequence joins TRBV5-1 and TRBJ2-3, with unresolved D. V gave up 3 bases and J gave up 4 bases, with 9 bases separating them. CDR1 and CDR2 from the germline V gene are SGHRS and YFSETQ. The CDR3 spans 13 residues. CDR3 DNA: TGCGCCAGCAGCTGGAGCTCGCCAGATACGCAGTATTTT. Translating gives CASSWSSPDTQYF. Filled out from reference TRBV5-1 and TRBJ2-3, the complete variable domain reads KAGVTQTPRYLIKTRGQQVTLSCSPISGHRSVSWYQQTPGQGLQFLFEYFSETQRNKGNFPGRFSGRQFSNSRSEMNVSTLELGDSALYLCASSWSSPDTQYFGPGTRLTVL.

The CDR3 bases are TGTGCAAGTCGCTTAGACAGCCAAGAGACCCAGTACTTC. Translating gives CASRLDSQETQYF. The V and J genes are TRBV12-2 and TRBJ2-5; the table gives TRBD1 as D, unverified against the DNA. TRBV12-2 is noted as a pseudogene. The CDR3 loop spans 13 amino acids.

The V call is TRBV5-6, the J call TRBJ1-3, with 7 positions matching TRBD1. The germline V gene has CDR1 SGHDT and CDR2 YYEEEE. CDR3 length: 15 residues. V shed 2 bases, J shed 2 bases, and the junction held 4 bases outside the gene matches. The DNA of the CDR3 is TGTGCCAGCAGCTTCGACAGGGTACCTGGAAACACCATATATTTT. This gives the protein CASSFDRVPGNTIYF.

This chain links TRBV28 with TRBJ2-7; a possible D gene is TRBD1 (6 bases). Germline CDR1 MDHEN, CDR2 SYDVKM. This CDR3 spans 15 amino acids. Between the trimmed V and J ends, which lost 1 base and 0 bases, there was a span of 10 bases. CDR3 coding DNA: TGTGCCAGCAGTTTATCCCGGACAGCCTCCTACGAGCAGTACTTC. It codes for CASSLSRTASYEQYF.

The chain recombines TRBV19 with TRBJ2-1; TRBD1 aligns across 8 bases. The trim removed 6 bases at V and 1 base at J, leaving 5 bases unmatched. Looked up from germline, CDR1 is LNHDA and CDR2 is SQIVND (reference sequence). CDR3 length: 15 amino acids. The DNA of the CDR3 is TGTGCCAGTAGCGCCCAGGGGGCATCCTACAATGAGCAGTTCTTC. Amino acid sequence: CASSAQGASYNEQFF.

CDR3 nucleotides: TGCGCCAGCAGCTCCACGACAGTCTCTGGGGCCAACGTCCTGACTTTC. As protein: CASSSTTVSGANVLTF. This chain connects TRBV5-1 to TRBJ2-6; a weak D match, TRBD1 (5 bases). Germline-derived CDR1 and CDR2 are SGHRS and YFSETQ. V shed 3 bases and J shed 0 bases, with 10 bases lying between them. The CDR3 has 16 amino acids.

The genes are TRBV2 and TRBJ2-7; 12 positions agree with TRBD2. Trimming cost V 7 bases and J 5 bases; bases outside gene matches: 12. The CDR3 loop spans 16 amino acids. From germline, CDR1 is SNHLY and CDR2 FYNNEI. CDR3 amino acids: CASIRLAGAGRDEQYF. The CDR3 nucleotides are TGTGCCAGCATAAGACTAGCGGGAGCTGGGCGAGACGAGCAGTACTTC.